A single sample is the source of the 31 T cell receptor beta chains below, sequenced in a study of T cells in Graves' hyperthyroidism and ophthalmopathy. Amplified TCR beta CDR3 regions derived from RNA transcripts. The HTBI primer set drove a first-round RT-PCR of the TCR CDR3. TCRdb redid the calling of the multiplex PCR reads with MiXCR, one entry per CDR3 protein. The sample shows around 300,000 distinct CDR3 sequences, roughly 15% of them seen only once. Sequenced material: blood. These receptors were obtained from a woman aged 45-65 years with Graves' hyperthyroidism that later progressed to Graves' ophthalmopathy.

This clonotype was seen many times. The J gene is TRBJ2-1, the V gene TRBV27, with D tentatively TRBD1 (5 bases). Trimming took off 5 bases at V and 0 bases at J, with 11 bases between the two ends. The germline CDR1 and CDR2 sequences are MNHEY and SMNVEV (reference sequence). CDR3 size: 15 residues. CDR3 residues: CASSPDRSSYNEQFF. CDR3 DNA sequence: TGTGCCAGCAGTCCCGACAGAAGCTCCTACAATGAGCAGTTCTTC.

A few counts support this clonotype. The rearrangement joins TRBV15 to TRBJ1-5, with D possibly being TRBD1 (6 bases). The V and J ends lost 0 bases and 9 bases respectively, with 15 bases between them. The CDR3 runs to 15 residues. In germline, CDR1 is LNHNV, CDR2 YYDKDF (reference sequence). CDR3: CATSRDVDSGRPQHF. The CDR3 region has the DNA TGTGCCACCAGCAGAGATGTGGACAGTGGGAGGCCCCAGCATTTT.

This clonotype was seen ten or more times. CDR3 protein: CASSEEPAGNSYEQYF. DNA for the CDR3: TGTGCCAGCAGTGAAGAGCCGGCGGGAAACTCCTACGAGCAGTACTTC. The rearrangement links TRBV6-1 to TRBJ2-7; tentative D call: TRBD2 (6 bases). This CDR3 is built from 16 residues. Germline lookup yields CDR1 MNHNS and CDR2 SASEGT. Trimming stripped 1 base from V and 0 bases from J, with 13 bases between.

In its sample, this clonotype was seen many times. This sequence joins TRBV29-1 and TRBJ1-1, with D tentatively TRBD1 (5 bases). This CDR3 is built from 15 residues. Trimming took off 4 bases at V and 3 bases at J, with 18 bases between the two ends. Germline V gene data show CDR1 as SQVTM and CDR2 as ANQGSEA. The DNA for the CDR3 is TGCAGCGTTGTGAAGGGACCAGGGTTATACACTGAAGCTTTCTTT. Protein product: CSVVKGPGLYTEAFF.

In its sample, this clonotype was seen a few times. This rearrangement joins TRBV5-6 to TRBJ2-7; 9 bases agree with TRBD2. From germline, CDR1 is SGHDT and CDR2 YYEEEE. The CDR3 loop spans 15 amino acids. V trimming: 4 bases; J trimming: 4 bases; junction bases outside the gene matches: 9. The CDR3 spells CASSRLAGAQYEQYF. The DNA for the CDR3 is TGTGCCAGCAGCAGATTAGCGGGAGCCCAATACGAGCAGTACTTC.

The table lists this clonotype with a few counts. The CDR3 sequence: CASSVVSGSVHEQFF. DNA of the CDR3: TGTGCCAGCAGCGTAGTCTCCGGGAGTGTCCATGAGCAGTTCTTC. V usage is TRBV9 and J usage is TRBJ2-1; TRBD2 might be the D (6 bases). The ends were cut back, 0 bases at V and 8 bases at J, with 15 bases in the middle. The CDR3 runs 15 residues. Germline CDR1 SGDLS, CDR2 YYNGEE.

This clonotype has ten or more counts. In nucleotides, the CDR3 is TGCGCCAGCAGCTTTATCGCAGGGGCTGGCACTGAAGCTTTCTTT. Its translation: CASSFIAGAGTEAFF. This sequence joins TRBV5-1 and TRBJ1-1, with D maybe TRBD1 (6 bases). V gave up 2 bases and J gave up 4 bases, with 15 bases separating them. This CDR3 is built from 15 residues. Germline CDR1 is SGHRS and CDR2 is YFSETQ.

On this clonotype: A much larger clone lies one base from this, so it may be a read error. This sequence joins TRBV28 and TRBJ1-1; D gene uncertain. This CDR3 is built from 14 residues. Germline CDR1 is MDHEN and CDR2 is SYDVKM. The ends were cut back, 7 bases at V and 4 bases at J, with 16 bases in the middle. In DNA form, the CDR3 reads TGTGCCAGCACTTCGATACATAGGAGCACTGAAGCTTTCTTT. It codes for CASTSIHRSTEAFF. Supplemented by reference TRBV28 and TRBJ1-1, the full variable domain reads DVKVTQSSRYLVKRTGEKVFLECVQDMDHENMFWYRQDPGLGLRLIYFSYDVKMKEKGDIPEGYSVSREKKERFSLILESASTNQTSMYLCASTSIHRSTEAFFGQGTRLTVV.

In its sample, this clonotype was seen many times. The CDR3 loop is CSVEGTWGGNYGYTF. CDR3 in DNA: TGCAGCGTTGAAGGGACCTGGGGGGGCAACTATGGCTACACCTTC. This sequence joins TRBV29-1 and TRBJ1-2, with D perhaps matching TRBD1 (6 bases). Per germline, CDR1 SQVTM and CDR2 ANQGSEA. V was clipped by 1 base and J by 2 bases, with 14 bases between them. The CDR3 length is 15 residues.

The chain employs TRBV20-1 and TRBJ1-5, with 7 nucleotides matching TRBD1. V lost 1 base and J lost 11; bases outside the gene matches: 11. The CDR3 sequence is 14 residues long. Germline-derived CDR1 and CDR2 are DFQATT and SNEGSKA (reference sequence). In DNA form, the CDR3 reads TGCAGTGCTAGAGTTGGGACAGCGCGATTAACCCAGCATTTT. It encodes CSARVGTARLTQHF.

The sample holds many counts of this clonotype. The chain has TRBV15 and TRBJ2-3; the D is unclear. Germline CDR1 and CDR2: LNHNV and YYDKDF (reference sequence). Trimming shortened V by 2 bases and J by 3 bases, and 3 bases separated the two germline ends. There are 12 residues in the CDR3. CDR3: CATSRPTDTQYF. The CDR3 DNA follows: TGTGCCACCAGCAGACCTACAGATACGCAGTATTTT.

The J gene is TRBJ2-3, the V gene TRBV18; 9 bases are a match to TRBD1. Germline V gene data show CDR1 as KGHSH and CDR2 as LQKENI. With 5 bases clipped from V and 0 bases from J, the junction kept 15 bases outside the gene matches. The CDR3 extends over 19 amino acids. The CDR3 DNA sequence: TGTGCCAGCTCATCCATCTGGGACAGGGAAAGGAAGAGCACAGATACGCAGTATTTT. Its translation: CASSSIWDRERKSTDTQYF.

This clonotype was seen repeatedly, ten times or more. The J gene is TRBJ2-7, the V gene TRBV6-1, with 9 bases fitting TRBD1. CDR3 size: 14 residues. Trimming cost V 5 bases and J 3 bases; bases outside gene matches: 5. Germline V gene data show CDR1 as MNHNS and CDR2 as SASEGT. The CDR3 is CASSSTGQGYEQYF. CDR3 DNA: TGTGCCAGCAGTTCCACGGGACAGGGCTACGAGCAGTACTTC.

This clonotype was recorded many times. The chain carries TRBV5-5 and TRBJ2-3; 7 bases align to TRBD2. This CDR3 has 17 residues. The trim removed 0 bases at V and 3 bases at J, leaving 10 bases unmatched. Per germline, CDR1 SGHKS and CDR2 YYEKEE (reference sequence). The CDR3 DNA reads as TGTGCCAGCAGCTTGGTTCAGAGCGGGGATCTTACAGATACGCAGTATTTT. Amino acids: CASSLVQSGDLTDTQYF.

The rearrangement links TRBV19 to TRBJ1-2; unclear D gene. From germline, CDR1 is LNHDA and CDR2 SQIVND (reference sequence). The CDR3 has 12 residues. V shed 10 bases and J shed 8 bases, with 17 bases lying between them. CDR3: CATRSPIYGYTF. The CDR3 DNA is TGTGCCACCAGGTCCCCCATATACGGCTACACCTTC.

At least ten counts were recorded for this clonotype. V is TRBV28 and J is TRBJ1-3; D ambiguous. V shed 7 bases and J shed 4 bases, with 14 bases lying between them. The CDR3 length is 14 residues. Germline V gene data show CDR1 as MDHEN and CDR2 as SYDVKM. In nucleotides, the CDR3 is TGTGCCAGCACCATTCCGCGGTTCGGAAACACCATATATTTT. It encodes CASTIPRFGNTIYF.

This clonotype was seen ten or more times. The chain has TRBV28 and TRBJ1-5; D ambiguous. The CDR3 is 15 amino acids. V was clipped by 10 bases and J by 4 bases, with 20 bases between them. Germline CDR1 and CDR2: MDHEN and SYDVKM. DNA for the CDR3: TGTGCCATTTGTCCTGATAACAGTTTAAATCAGCCCCAGCATTTT. Translated, it gives CAICPDNSLNQPQHF.

This clonotype came up many times. The gene calls are TRBV7-2 and TRBJ2-5, with D unresolved. Trimming cost V 1 base and J 1 base, with 7 bases left between them. CDR1 SGHTA and CDR2 FQGNSA come from the germline V gene. The CDR3 length is 14 residues. In DNA form, the CDR3 reads TGTGCCAGCAGCTTAGGGCCCATCCAAGAGACCCAGTACTTC. This codes for CASSLGPIQETQYF.

In nucleotides, the CDR3 is TGTGCCAGCAGTTTACTAGGCGAGCATCTCAACAATGAGCAGTTCTTC. Its protein product is CASSLLGEHLNNEQFF. This chain connects TRBV28 to TRBJ2-1; D remains ambiguous. Germline assignment: CDR1 MDHEN and CDR2 SYDVKM. The CDR3 has 16 amino acids. Trimming took off 2 bases at V and 5 bases at J, with 16 bases between the two ends.

This chain connects TRBV28 to TRBJ1-1; D is unresolved. The V end was cut by 6 bases, the J end by 4 bases, with 15 bases between. This CDR3 spans 14 amino acids. Germline CDR1 MDHEN, CDR2 SYDVKM. The CDR3 is CASSPPFASTEAFF. CDR3 bases: TGTGCCAGCAGCCCACCCTTTGCTAGCACTGAAGCTTTCTTT.

The rearrangement links TRBV6-2 or TRBV6-3 to TRBJ2-7; 11 bases line up with TRBD2. The CDR3 is made up of 21 amino acids. Germline trimming cut 2 bases from V and 3 bases from J; bases unmatched to any gene: 21. CDR1 is MNHEY, CDR2 SVGEGT, per germline. CDR3 amino acids: CASSYQAGGRRTSGRYYEQYF. CDR3 nucleotides: TGTGCCAGCAGTTACCAAGCGGGCGGACGAAGGACTAGCGGGCGTTACTACGAGCAGTACTTC.

This clonotype appeared many times. The chain employs TRBV5-6 and TRBJ1-1, with TRBD1 identical over 7 bases. CDR3 length equals 14 residues. Germline CDR1 reads SGHDT; CDR2 reads YYEEEE. The junction had 11 bases not matched to a gene; V was cut back by 1 base and J by 11 bases. Here the CDR3 DNA reads TGTGCCAGCAGCTTGCACGGACAGGTCACGGCGGCTTTCTTT. It is translated as CASSLHGQVTAAFF.

This chain connects TRBV19 to TRBJ1-1; D possibly corresponds to TRBD1 (6 bases). Germline CDR1 reads LNHDA; CDR2 reads SQIVND (reference sequence). Trimming removed 5 bases from V and 5 bases from J, with 12 bases in between. This CDR3 has 13 amino acids. The CDR3 nucleotides read TGTGCCAGTAGTTTTACAGGGAAGACTGAAGCTTTCTTT. This codes for CASSFTGKTEAFF.

This clonotype was observed at least ten times. The chain combines TRBV18 with TRBJ2-5; D remains unclear. The V end was cut by 1 base, the J end by 3 bases, with 9 bases between. The V gene's germline CDR1 is KGHSH and CDR2 LQKENI. This CDR3 is 14 amino acids long. CDR3 protein: CASSPRSRKETQYF. CDR3 bases: TGTGCCAGCTCACCACGGAGCAGAAAAGAGACCCAGTACTTC.

The count of this clonotype is one. This may come from a read error, since a much larger clone is one base off. The V gene is TRBV7-9, the J gene TRBJ2-7; 7 positions agree with TRBD2. The J call is uncertain, as TRBJ2-1 better fits the DNA end. The CDR3 is 14 residues long. The germline V gene encodes CDR1 SEHNR and CDR2 FQNEAQ (reference sequence). The CDR3 loop is CASSLASGTYEQFF. In DNA form, the CDR3 reads TGTGCCAGCAGCTTAGCGAGCGGGACCTACGAGCAGTTCTTC.

This clonotype has a count of ten or more. This chain uses TRBV28 with TRBJ1-4; the D is unclear. The germline gives CDR1 MDHEN, CDR2 SYDVKM. This CDR3 is built from 15 residues. V gave up 2 bases and J gave up 0 bases, with 7 bases separating them. Here the CDR3 reads CASSLPHATNEKLFF. CDR3 nucleotide sequence: TGTGCCAGCAGTTTACCTCACGCAACTAATGAAAAACTGTTTTTT.

This clonotype was counted at least ten times. This chain connects TRBV11-1 to TRBJ1-1; no firm D call. With 5 bases removed from V and 3 bases from J, the gap between germline ends came to 13 bases. Germline assignment: CDR1 SGHAT and CDR2 FQDESV (reference sequence). The CDR3 length is 14 residues. The CDR3 sequence: CASSPHGFYTEAFF. The DNA of the CDR3 is TGTGCCAGCAGCCCCCATGGGTTCTACACTGAAGCTTTCTTT.

This clonotype was seen ten or more times. The V call is TRBV29-1, the J call TRBJ2-7; D is perhaps TRBD1 (7 bases). Germline V gene sequence: CDR1 SQVTM, CDR2 ANQGSEA. The CDR3 sequence is 13 residues long. The V end lost 3 bases, the J end lost 5 bases, and 14 bases lay between the germline ends. The CDR3 DNA is TGCAGCGTTGACGGCGGCAGGGGGGACGAGCAGTACTTC. This gives the protein CSVDGGRGDEQYF.

The table lists this clonotype with many counts. The chain uses TRBV9 and TRBJ2-5, with a tentative D call TRBD1 (5 bases). The germline gives CDR1 SGDLS, CDR2 YYNGEE. The CDR3 runs 14 residues. V was cut by 3 bases and J by 5 bases, with 14 bases left in between. The CDR3 DNA sequence: TGTGCCAGCAGCGGCCCTACAGGTGGGGAGACCCAGTACTTC. It specifies CASSGPTGGETQYF.

There are many counts of this clonotype. The gene calls are TRBV20-1 and TRBJ1-3; D is unresolved. The ends were cut back, 6 bases at V and 0 bases at J, with 12 bases in the middle. From germline, CDR1 is DFQATT and CDR2 SNEGSKA (reference sequence). The CDR3 is 14 amino acids. In DNA form, the CDR3 reads TGCAGTGCCTATTCTCTGGGCTCTGGAAACACCATATATTTT. As protein: CSAYSLGSGNTIYF.

This clonotype was counted many times. The rearrangement joins TRBV30 to TRBJ2-7; 8 bases line up with TRBD1. Unmatched junction bases numbered 11, after V lost 5 bases and J lost 2 bases. The CDR3 spans 15 residues. CDR1 is GTSNPN, CDR2 SVGIG, per germline (reference sequence). The CDR3 region has the DNA TGTGCCTGGGACCCTAGGACAGGGAGACCCTACGAGCAGTACTTC. Translation: CAWDPRTGRPYEQYF.